This T cell receptor (beta chain) was identified during a study of chemoradiotherapy in HPV16-positive cancers. Trimming took off 1 base at V and 8 bases at J, with 9 bases between the two ends. From germline, CDR1 is LGHNA and CDR2 YNFKEQ. The CDR3 is made up of 14 amino acids. This table comes from immunoSEQ multiplex PCR, and its TCRdb copy is limited to in-frame clones, with some not included. Among about 12,000 clones listed, around 87% were seen once. The source is a human donor with HPV-associated anogenital cancer. The sequencing used blood, collected from a patient who underwent chemoradiotherapy. This rearrangement joins TRBV4-2 to TRBJ1-6, with D unresolved. CDR3 sequence (DNA): TGTGCCAGCAGCCAAGGAACTCAGGATTCACCCCTCCACTTT. The encoded protein is CASSQGTQDSPLHF.